This TCR beta chain was observed in a study of T cell changes during pregnancy in multiple sclerosis. The CDR3 has 13 residues. V shed 3 bases and J shed 9 bases, with 13 bases lying between them. Germline V gene lookup returns CDR1 SGHRS and CDR2 YFSETQ. The repertoire was sequenced with immunoSEQ multiplex PCR; TCRdb's copy has only in-frame clones and lacks some. The top ten hold around 1.2% of the sample, which has 45,000 to 55,000 clones, 88% seen once. The source material was CD4+ T cells from peripheral blood mononuclear cells, sampled in the second trimester of pregnancy. The receptor was derived from a female donor with multiple sclerosis, enrolled in a pregnancy study. The chain combines TRBV5-1 with TRBJ2-1, with D possibly being TRBD1 (6 bases). The CDR3 region has the DNA TGCGCCAGCAGCTACGGGACATCGATTGAGCAGTTCTTC. Translation: CASSYGTSIEQFF.